The clone carrying this T cell receptor beta chain is a singleton in its sample. Its antigen is unknown. Profiled with immunoSEQ multiplex PCR; TCRdb holds only in-frame clones, not every one. The profile shows over 250,000 clones, 87% of them singletons. This sample was taken from a study of Ad26.COV2.S vaccination and SARS-CoV-2 variants. Study findings and constraints: A substantial breadth of spike-specific CD8+ and CD4+ T cell responses after vaccination has been reported.

Noted treatment: 15 to 20 received Ad26.COV2.S at low or high dose, single or two shots; 5 received placebo; per-sample allocation not given. The investigators took samples on day 63 after the first vaccine or placebo injection. The clonotype comes from a person aged 18-65 years who received the Ad26.COV2.S COVID-19 vaccine or a placebo. Sequenced here: peripheral blood, sampled in a trial of Ad26.COV2.S vaccine versus placebo.

The CDR3: CASSPPGGEQFF. The CDR3 DNA reads as TGTGCCAGCTCACCACCCGGGGGTGAGCAGTTCTTC. The rearrangement joins TRBV18 to TRBJ2-1, with D tentatively TRBD2 (6 bases). Germline CDR1 is KGHSH and CDR2 is LQKENI. Between the trimmed V and J ends, which lost 0 bases and 9 bases, there was a span of 6 bases. The CDR3 is 12 amino acids.